This T cell receptor (beta chain) was documented in a study of immune cell composition in non-small cell lung cancer. Concerning this clone: The target antigen is unknown.

The CDR3 is 14 residues long. From germline, CDR1 is ENHRY and CDR2 SYGVKD. V lost 10 bases, J lost 2 bases, and 9 bases stayed unmatched. Findings of the study overall: In adenocarcinoma, maximal tumour-associated clone frequency tracked TIL tumour reactivity. Tumour TCR-beta clonality showed no significant link to smoking pack-years.

Libraries were prepared by immunoSEQ multiplex PCR; TCRdb keeps only in-frame clonotypes and omits some of them. Of 2,500 to 3,000 clones listed, more than 65% are singletons. This sequence was found in a human donor with non-small cell lung cancer. J is TRBJ2-3 and V is TRBV10-3, with 7 bases aligning to TRBD2. Sequencing was done on a sample of lung tumor tissue. CDR3 in DNA: TGTGCCACCGATTCCGGGGGGACCACAGATACGCAGTATTTT. Translating it yields CATDSGGTTDTQYF.